This TCR beta chain was identified during a study of CD8+CD57+ T cells in acquired aplastic anemia. The study, taken as a whole, reports: The study found no significant CD8+ Simpson's diversity difference between patients and controls.

Germline V lookup: CDR1 LNHDA, CDR2 SQIVND (reference sequence). CDR3 length: 15 residues. With 4 bases clipped from V and 8 bases from J, the junction kept 9 bases outside the gene matches. A remark on this clonotype: No antigen is known for it.

Those patients picked for sequencing had displayed CD8+CD57+ cell expansion on flow cytometry. Severe acquired aplastic anemia was diagnosed in all patients. All patients were therapy-naive when blood was sampled. Genomic DNA served as template for TCR beta VDJ and CDR3 profiling. TCRdb itself ran the reads through MiXCR, one entry per CDR3 protein. The sample holds 250,000 to 350,000 distinct CDR3 sequences; under 65% are singletons and the top ten take around 1.2%. The sequencing sample was made of sorted CD4+, CD8+, or CD8+CD57+ T cells (not recorded which) from PBMCs. The sequence was obtained from a human donor with aplastic anemia. This sequence joins TRBV19 and TRBJ2-1, with TRBD1 matching 9 bases. CDR3 bases: TGTGCCAGTAGTACCCTAGGGACAGGGATCGATGAGCAGTTCTTC. The encoded protein is CASSTLGTGIDEQFF. Full variable domain (remainder filled in from reference TRBV19 and TRBJ2-1): DGGITQSPKYLFRKEGQNVTLSCEQNLNHDAMYWYRQDPGQGLRLIYYSQIVNDFQKGDIAEGYSVSREKKESFPLTVTSAQKNPTAFYLCASSTLGTGIDEQFFGPGTRLTVL.